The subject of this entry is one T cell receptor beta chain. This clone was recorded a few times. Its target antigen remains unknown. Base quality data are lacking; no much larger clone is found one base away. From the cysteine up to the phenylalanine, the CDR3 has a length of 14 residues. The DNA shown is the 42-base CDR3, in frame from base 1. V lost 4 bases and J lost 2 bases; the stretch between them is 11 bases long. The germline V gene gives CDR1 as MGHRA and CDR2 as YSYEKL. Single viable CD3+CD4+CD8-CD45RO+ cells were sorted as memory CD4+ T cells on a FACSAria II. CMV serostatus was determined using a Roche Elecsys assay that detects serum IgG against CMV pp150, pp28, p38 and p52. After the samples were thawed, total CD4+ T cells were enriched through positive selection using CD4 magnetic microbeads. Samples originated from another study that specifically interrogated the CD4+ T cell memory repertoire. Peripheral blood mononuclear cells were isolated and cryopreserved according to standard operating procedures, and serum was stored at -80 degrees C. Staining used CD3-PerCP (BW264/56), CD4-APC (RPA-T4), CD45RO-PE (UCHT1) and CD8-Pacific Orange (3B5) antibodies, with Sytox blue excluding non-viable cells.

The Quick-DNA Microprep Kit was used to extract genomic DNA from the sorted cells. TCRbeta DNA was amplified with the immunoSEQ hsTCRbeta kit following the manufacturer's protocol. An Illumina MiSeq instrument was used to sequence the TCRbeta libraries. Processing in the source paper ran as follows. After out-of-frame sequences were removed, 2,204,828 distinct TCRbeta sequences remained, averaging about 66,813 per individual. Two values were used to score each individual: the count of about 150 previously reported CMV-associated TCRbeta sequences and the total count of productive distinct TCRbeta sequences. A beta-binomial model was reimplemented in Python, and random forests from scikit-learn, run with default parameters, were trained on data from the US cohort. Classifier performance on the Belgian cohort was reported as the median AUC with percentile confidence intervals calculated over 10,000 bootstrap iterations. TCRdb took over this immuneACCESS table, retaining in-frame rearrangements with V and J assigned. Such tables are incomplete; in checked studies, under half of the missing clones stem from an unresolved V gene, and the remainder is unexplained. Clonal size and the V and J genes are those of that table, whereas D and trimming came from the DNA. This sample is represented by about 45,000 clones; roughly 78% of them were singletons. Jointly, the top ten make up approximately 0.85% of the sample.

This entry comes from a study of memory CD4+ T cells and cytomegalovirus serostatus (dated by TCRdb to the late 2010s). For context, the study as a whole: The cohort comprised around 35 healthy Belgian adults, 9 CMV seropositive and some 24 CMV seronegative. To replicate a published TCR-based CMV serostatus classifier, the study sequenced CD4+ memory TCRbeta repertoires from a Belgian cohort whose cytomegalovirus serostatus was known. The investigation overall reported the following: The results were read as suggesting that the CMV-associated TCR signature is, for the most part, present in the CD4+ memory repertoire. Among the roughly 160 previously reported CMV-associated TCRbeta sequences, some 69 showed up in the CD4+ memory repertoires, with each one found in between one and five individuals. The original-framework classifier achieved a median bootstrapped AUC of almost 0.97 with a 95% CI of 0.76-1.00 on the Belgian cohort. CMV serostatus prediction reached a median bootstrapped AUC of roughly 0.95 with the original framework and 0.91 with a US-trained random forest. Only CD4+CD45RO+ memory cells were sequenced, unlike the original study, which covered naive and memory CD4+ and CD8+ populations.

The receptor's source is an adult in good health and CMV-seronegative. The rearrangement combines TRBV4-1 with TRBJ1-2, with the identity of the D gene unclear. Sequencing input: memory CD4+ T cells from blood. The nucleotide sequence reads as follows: TGCGCCAGCAGCCGGGGAACAGAAAACTATGGCTACACCTTC. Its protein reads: CASSRGTENYGYTF.